Here is one TCR beta chain with its context. The antigen it binds to is not known. Base qualities are not recorded, but no much larger clone differs from it by a single base. The library came from 5' RACE. Instrument used: Illumina HiSeq 2000. Template switching added a universal primer binding site, and the final cDNA carried a unique molecular identifier that allowed TCR cDNA molecules to be counted accurately. Specific primers in the conserved constant-segment region were used to synthesize first-strand cDNA for the TCR alpha and beta chains. To control for contamination, every cDNA library was double barcoded, receiving both a SMART-Mk sample barcode and Illumina barcodes. TruSeq adapter sequences and Illumina sample barcodes were added in two successive PCR steps. TCR alpha and beta cDNA libraries were sequenced on the Illumina HiSeq platform with custom primers. From the authors' description of their analysis: MiGEC processed the raw reads to extract unique molecular identifiers, while MiXCR was used to determine the CDR3 positions. Recombination models were inferred per individual with the repgenHMM and IGoR tools using an EM algorithm. Shared clonotypes were analyzed with the tcR package in R, and sharing was normalized by the product of cloneset sizes. To study raw recombination without the effects of thymic and clonal selection, out-of-frame nonproductive sequences were analyzed. TCRdb trimmed public reads at Q25 via fastp, called clones via MiXCR and kept in-frame beta chains. Entries that share a CDR3 protein sequence are merged under the most common genes and DNA. TCRdb's processing, not the study's, gives the V and J calls here. This sample lists some 1,700,000 distinct CDR3 sequences; 32% were detected once. The top ten clones comprise about 0.27% of the sample.

This entry is derived from a study of identical twins (dated by TCRdb to 2016 to 2018). Describing the broader study: TCR alpha and beta repertoires from monozygotic twins, unrelated adults of various ages and cord blood were deep-sequenced to test whether fetal clonotypes persist. Replicate twin experiments were performed at different times using different library preparation protocols to rule out contamination. Results the study describes overall, beyond this receptor: Out-of-frame TCR alpha sharing in monozygotic twins was systematically underestimated by recombination models, whereas sharing between unrelated individuals was in agreement with the recombination models. Compared with coincidental sharing between unrelated individuals, out-of-frame TCR alpha sequences shared between twins showed an excess of sequences with low generation probability. Because the same donors could not be followed over many years, conclusions were based on cross-sectional statistical analysis. A weaker excess of twin sharing was found in beta out-of-frame sequences because the signal-to-noise ratio was lowered by fewer shared sequences. Invariant T cells such as MAIT and iNKT could partly confound zero-insertion analyses, although diverse VJ usage argued against such confounding for most clonotypes. Fewer insertions were carried by abundant cord blood beta clonotypes, a similar but weaker trend appeared in young adult naive repertoires, and no such trend appeared in memory repertoires.

Every donor was a healthy Caucasian. V is shortened by 7 bases, J by 1 base, and the region joining them spans 16 bases. CDR1 SNHLY and CDR2 FYNNEI were looked up in the germline V gene. The CDR3 starts with the cysteine, ends with the phenylalanine, and has 15 residues. The DNA shown is the 45-base CDR3, in frame from base 1. Sequencing used cord blood. The chain is made from TRBV2 and TRBJ2-5; D gene: possibly TRBD2, on 5 matching bases. This sequence originates from a newborn girl in good health. The CDR3 protein: CASKAGPGIQETQYF. DNA sequence: TGTGCCAGCAAGGCTGGACCGGGGATCCAAGAGACCCAGTACTTC.